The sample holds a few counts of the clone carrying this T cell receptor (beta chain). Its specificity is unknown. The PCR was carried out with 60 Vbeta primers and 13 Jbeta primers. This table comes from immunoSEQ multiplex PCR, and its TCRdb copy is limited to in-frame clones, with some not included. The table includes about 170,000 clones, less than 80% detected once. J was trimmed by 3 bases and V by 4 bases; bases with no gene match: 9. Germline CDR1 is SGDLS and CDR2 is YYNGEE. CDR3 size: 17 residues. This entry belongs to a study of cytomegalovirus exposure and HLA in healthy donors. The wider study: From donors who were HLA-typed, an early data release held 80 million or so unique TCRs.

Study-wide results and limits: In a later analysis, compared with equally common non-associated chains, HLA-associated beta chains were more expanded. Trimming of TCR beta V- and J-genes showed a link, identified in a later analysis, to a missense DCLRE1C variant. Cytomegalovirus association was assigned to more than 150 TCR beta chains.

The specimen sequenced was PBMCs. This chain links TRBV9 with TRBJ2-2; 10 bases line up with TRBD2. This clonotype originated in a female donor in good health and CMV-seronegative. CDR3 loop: CASSPIGLAGDTGELFF. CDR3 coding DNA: TGTGCCAGCAGCCCCATTGGGCTAGCGGGGGACACCGGGGAGCTGTTTTTT.